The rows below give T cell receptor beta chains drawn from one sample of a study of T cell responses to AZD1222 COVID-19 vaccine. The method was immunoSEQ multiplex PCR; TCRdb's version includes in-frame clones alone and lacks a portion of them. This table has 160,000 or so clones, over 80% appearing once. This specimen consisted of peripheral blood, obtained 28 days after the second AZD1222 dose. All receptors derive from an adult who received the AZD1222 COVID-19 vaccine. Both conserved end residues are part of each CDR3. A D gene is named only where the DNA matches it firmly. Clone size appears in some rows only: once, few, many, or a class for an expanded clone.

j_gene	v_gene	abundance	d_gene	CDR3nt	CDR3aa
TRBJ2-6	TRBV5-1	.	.	TGCGCCAGCAGCTCAAGGCTGACTGGGGCCAACGTCCTGACTTTC	CASSSRLTGANVLTF
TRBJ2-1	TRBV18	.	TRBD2	TGTGCCAGCTCACCAAACAAGGCGGGAGCCTACAATGAGCAGTTCTTC	CASSPNKAGAYNEQFF
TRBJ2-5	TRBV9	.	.	TGTGCCAGCAGCGTAGATTCCCAAGAGACCCAGTACTTC	CASSVDSQETQYF
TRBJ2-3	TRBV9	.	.	TGTGCCAGCAGCGTAAGGGCAGATACGCAGTATTTT	CASSVRADTQYF
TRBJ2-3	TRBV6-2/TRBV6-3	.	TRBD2	TGTGCCAGCAGCCCGGCGGGAGGGCCCCCAGATACGCAGTATTTT	CASSPAGGPPDTQYF
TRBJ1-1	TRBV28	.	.	TGTGCCAGCAGTTCAGGGACACTGAACACTGAAGCTTTCTTT	CASSSGTLNTEAFF
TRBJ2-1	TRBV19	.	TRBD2	TGTGCCAGTAGTATATGGGGCGCGGGAGGATCCTCCTACAATGAGCAGTTCTTC	CASSIWGAGGSSYNEQFF
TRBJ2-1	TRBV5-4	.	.	TGTGCCAGCAGCTTGGGCAGGGGAACGGGGAATGAGCAGTTCTTC	CASSLGRGTGNEQFF
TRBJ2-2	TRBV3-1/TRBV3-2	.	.	TGTGCCACCAATAACCAGGGACCTACCGGGGAGCTGTTTTTT	CATNNQGPTGELFF
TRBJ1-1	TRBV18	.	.	TGTGCCAGCTCACCACAGCAGGGATACACTGAAGCTTTCTTT	CASSPQQGYTEAFF
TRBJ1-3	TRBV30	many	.	TGTGCCTGGGACAACATCTCTGGAAACACCATATATTTT	CAWDNISGNTIYF
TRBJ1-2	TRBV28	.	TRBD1	TGTGCCAGCAGTTCCGGGACAGGGAACTATGGCTACACCTTC	CASSSGTGNYGYTF
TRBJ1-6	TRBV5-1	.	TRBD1	TGCGCCAGCAGCTCTAATACCGGGACAGCCAACTATAATTCACCCCTCCACTTT	CASSSNTGTANYNSPLHF
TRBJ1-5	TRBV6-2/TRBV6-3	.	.	TGTGCCAGCAGCTTTACAGGGCTGAATCAGCCCCAGCATTTT	CASSFTGLNQPQHF
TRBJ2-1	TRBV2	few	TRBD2	TGTGCCAGCAGTGAAGCCAACGTCCTAGCGGGAGCCTACAATGAGCAGTTCTTC	CASSEANVLAGAYNEQFF
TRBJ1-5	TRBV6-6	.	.	TGTGCCAGCAGCCCCGCCCGACAGGGCAATCAGCCCCAGCATTTT	CASSPARQGNQPQHF
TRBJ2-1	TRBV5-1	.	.	TGCGCCAGCAGCTTGGGCGGGACGGGAAGGTACAATGAGCAGTTCTTC	CASSLGGTGRYNEQFF
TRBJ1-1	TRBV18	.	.	TGTGCCAGCTCGCTAGAGGGGTGGAACACTGAAGCTTTCTTT	CASSLEGWNTEAFF
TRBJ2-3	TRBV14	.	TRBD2	TGTGCCAGCAGCCAAGATCTACCCCGAGACCTAGCGGTTAGCACAGATACGCAGTATTTT	CASSQDLPRDLAVSTDTQYF
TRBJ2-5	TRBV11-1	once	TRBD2	TGTGCCAGCAGTCGCGGACTAGCGGGAGATCAAGAGACCCAGTACTTC	CASSRGLAGDQETQYF
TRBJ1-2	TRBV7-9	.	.	TGTGCCAGCAGCTCCCAAGTGAACTATGGCTACACCTTC	CASSSQVNYGYTF
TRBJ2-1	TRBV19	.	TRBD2	TGTGCCAGTAGTCTAGCGGGAGGGAACAATGAGCAGTTCTTC	CASSLAGGNNEQFF
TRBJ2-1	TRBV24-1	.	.	TGTGCCACTAGCCCGACACAGGGTTCCTACAATGAGCAGTTCTTC	CATSPTQGSYNEQFF
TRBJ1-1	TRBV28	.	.	TGTGCCAGCTTCAGGACCCTGAACACTGAAGCTTTCTTT	CASFRTLNTEAFF
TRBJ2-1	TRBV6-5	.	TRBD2	TGTGCCAGCACCCCGGGACTAGCGGCCTACAATGAGCAGTTCTTC	CASTPGLAAYNEQFF
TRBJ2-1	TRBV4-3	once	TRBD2	TGCGCCAGCAGCCAAGACCCGGCTAGCGGGAGGAATGAGCAGTTCTTC	CASSQDPASGRNEQFF
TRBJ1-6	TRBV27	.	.	TGTGCCAGCAGTTTAGCCCGGGTGCAATCACCCCTCCACTTT	CASSLARVQSPLHF
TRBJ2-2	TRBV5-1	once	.	TGCGCCAGCAGCCCCGCTTCTTGGGCCGGGGGCGGGGAGCTGTTTTTT	CASSPASWAGGGELFF
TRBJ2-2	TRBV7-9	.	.	TGTGCCAGCAGCCCACAGGGACCCGGGGAGCTGTTTTTT	CASSPQGPGELFF
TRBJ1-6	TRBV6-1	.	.	TGTGCCAGCAGTGACGTGAGGACCGGGTCATCACCCCTCCACTTT	CASSDVRTGSSPLHF
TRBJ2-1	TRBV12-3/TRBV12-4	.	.	TGTGCCAGCAGTTTTGGGCCGGCCAATGAGCAGTTCTTC	CASSFGPANEQFF
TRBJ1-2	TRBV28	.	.	TGTGCCAGCAGTCAAAAGGGAAGAGGTAACTATGGTGGCTACACCTTC	CASSQKGRGNYGGYTF
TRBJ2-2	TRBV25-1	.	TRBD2	TGTGCCAGCAGTGATTTCCCCCAGACTAGCAGTGGGGAGCTGTTTTTT	CASSDFPQTSSGELFF
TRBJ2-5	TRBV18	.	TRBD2	TGTGCCAGCTCACTCGGGACTAGCGGGAGCCAAGAGACCCAGTACTTC	CASSLGTSGSQETQYF
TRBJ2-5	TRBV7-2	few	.	TGTGCCAGCAGCTTAAGGAGGGATGGCGAGACCCAGTACTTC	CASSLRRDGETQYF
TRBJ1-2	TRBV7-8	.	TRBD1	TGTGCCAGCAGCCCAGTGGTGGGACAGGGCTATGGCTACACCTTC	CASSPVVGQGYGYTF
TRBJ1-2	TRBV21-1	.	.	TGTGCCAGAAGGGGCAGGGTGGGCTACACCTTC	CARRGRVGYTF
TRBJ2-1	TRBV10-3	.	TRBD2	TGTGCCGCGGGACTAGCAGACTACAATGAGCAGTTCTTC	CAAGLADYNEQFF
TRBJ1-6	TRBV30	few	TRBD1	TGTGCCTGGAGTAGGCAGGGGGTGGAGTGGTCACCCCTCCACTTT	CAWSRQGVEWSPLHF
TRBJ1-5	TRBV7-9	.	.	TGTGCCAGCAGCTTGTTGAACCAGCCCCAGCATTTT	CASSLLNQPQHF
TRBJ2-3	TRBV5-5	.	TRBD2	TGTGCCAGCAGCTTGGGGTCGGGAGGAGATACGCAGTATTTT	CASSLGSGGDTQYF
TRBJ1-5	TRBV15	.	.	TGTGCCACCAGCTCACGGACGGCACAGCCCCAGCATTTT	CATSSRTAQPQHF
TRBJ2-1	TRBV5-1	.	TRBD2	TGCGCCAGCAGCTTGGCGGTAGCGGGGAATGTACAGTTCTTC	CASSLAVAGNVQFF
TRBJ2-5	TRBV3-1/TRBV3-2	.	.	TGTGCCAGCAGTGTTGGGAGTGGGACCCAGTACTTC	CASSVGSGTQYF
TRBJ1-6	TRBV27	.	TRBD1	TGTGCCAGCAGCCTACAGGGGGAAAATTCACCCCTCCACTTT	CASSLQGENSPLHF
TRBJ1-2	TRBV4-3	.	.	TGCGCCAGCAGCCAAGACGTTCAGGGATTTAGTGGCTACACCTTC	CASSQDVQGFSGYTF